The rows below give T cell receptor beta chains drawn from one sample of a study of human T cells and chemical hapten exposure. TCRdb independently ran MiXCR on the RACE reads; one entry per CDR3 protein. Among about 110,000 distinct CDR3 sequences, roughly 12% were seen once, and the ten largest hold roughly 1.5%. Sequenced material: whole blood, taken in connection with sensitization to the hapten diphenylcyclopropenone (DPC). The receptor set was obtained from a woman between 50 and 59 years old with alopecia areata. Some clones in this sample may be carry-over from other donors' samples. Each CDR3 is given with its conserved first and last residue. Fields, in order: D gene, clone size, J gene, V gene, CDR3 protein. D genes are given only for firm matches. The size entry is marked missing in some rows and otherwise reads once, few, many or a size class.

>TRBD1|NA|TRBJ1-1|TRBV28
CASKRTGTYEAFF
>TRBD2|few|TRBJ2-3|TRBV7-2
CASSFRLAGGTDTQYF
>NA|NA|TRBJ1-1|TRBV29-1
CSVDFAGSKAFF
>NA|NA|TRBJ1-1|TRBV28
CASTYGYIGDLTEAFF
>NA|few|TRBJ1-1|TRBV9
CASSGGTNSLTEAFF
>TRBD2|few|TRBJ2-5|TRBV7-2
CASSLAAASGGKYF
>NA|many|TRBJ1-4|TRBV6-5
CATKDQGWDEKLFF
>NA|many|TRBJ1-2|TRBV28
CASSLANYGYTF
>NA|few|TRBJ1-3|TRBV18
CASSPREKPGNTIYF
>NA|few|TRBJ1-4|TRBV7-9
CASSPRTGTTNEKLFF
>NA|NA|TRBJ2-4|TRBV7-9
CASSLSASGKNIQYF
>NA|NA|TRBJ1-1|TRBV28
CASSSDINTEAFF
>NA|few|TRBJ1-1|TRBV4-3
CASSQRTLTEAFF
>NA|NA|TRBJ2-5|TRBV9
CASSVGSLSGETQYF
>NA|NA|TRBJ2-1|TRBV28
CASSLKGQQFF
>NA|many|TRBJ1-6|TRBV28
CASGVPGRGNSPLHF
>TRBD2|NA|TRBJ2-2|TRBV6-5
CASKLVFGGGADGELFF
>NA|NA|TRBJ2-7|TRBV20-1
CSARDTGTPTHYEQYF
>NA|NA|TRBJ1-2|TRBV28
CASSLRGAYGYTF
>NA|few|TRBJ1-6|TRBV12-3/TRBV12-4
CASSLRPGTQNSPLHF
>NA|once|TRBJ1-6|TRBV5-1
CASSYGPDSPLHF
>TRBD1|few|TRBJ1-1|TRBV7-9
CASSPRTGLGTEAFF
>NA|NA|TRBJ2-5|TRBV5-1
CASSVRDVQYF
>NA|few|TRBJ1-5|TRBV6-5
CASSRSNENQPQHF
>NA|NA|TRBJ1-1|TRBV5-6
CASSFRSRNTEAFF
>NA|NA|TRBJ1-6|TRBV5-1
CASSEGTTVRSPLHF
>NA|NA|TRBJ1-1|TRBV20-1
CSAASGRPTEAFF
>TRBD1|few|TRBJ1-4|TRBV7-8
CASSYRTGRGNEKLFF
>NA|NA|TRBJ2-1|TRBV28
CASRDSGEQFF
>NA|few|TRBJ2-7|TRBV4-1
CASSQVEGGPYEQYF
>NA|many|TRBJ2-7|TRBV20-1
CSASRDPAYEQYF
>NA|few|TRBJ1-5|TRBV20-1
CSPLGDQPQHF
>NA|few|TRBJ2-1|TRBV7-9
CASSLFQGHNNEQFF
>TRBD1|NA|TRBJ1-2|TRBV6-2/TRBV6-3
CASSYSGTGPYGYTF
>TRBD1|few|TRBJ2-7|TRBV7-9
CASSPRAQGADEQYF
>TRBD1|NA|TRBJ1-5|TRBV12-3/TRBV12-4
CASSLQGTGANQPQHF